This T cell receptor beta chain was identified in a study of blood T cell repertoires in COVID-19. The overall study: Samples taken during acute and convalescent COVID-19 were collected in the United States, Italy and Spain. PBMCs, B-cell-depleted T cells, or T cells were the source of the cDNA or gDNA that made up the material.

The data were produced by immunoSEQ multiplex PCR, yet TCRdb's version contains in-frame clones alone and is incomplete. The sample has roughly 62,000 clones, around 86% seen once. This clone appeared once. The germline gives CDR1 MNHEY, CDR2 SVGAGI. V was clipped by 2 bases and J by 7 bases, with 12 bases between them. This CDR3 is 15 amino acids long. The specimen sequenced was peripheral blood. This sequence originates from a human donor with active COVID-19. The donor label of this sample is uncertain. The V and J genes are TRBV6-5 and TRBJ1-6; tentatively, D is TRBD1 (6 bases). The CDR3 reads CASSYIDRSNSPLHF. The CDR3 DNA sequence: TGTGCCAGCAGTTACATAGACAGGTCGAATTCACCCCTCCACTTT.